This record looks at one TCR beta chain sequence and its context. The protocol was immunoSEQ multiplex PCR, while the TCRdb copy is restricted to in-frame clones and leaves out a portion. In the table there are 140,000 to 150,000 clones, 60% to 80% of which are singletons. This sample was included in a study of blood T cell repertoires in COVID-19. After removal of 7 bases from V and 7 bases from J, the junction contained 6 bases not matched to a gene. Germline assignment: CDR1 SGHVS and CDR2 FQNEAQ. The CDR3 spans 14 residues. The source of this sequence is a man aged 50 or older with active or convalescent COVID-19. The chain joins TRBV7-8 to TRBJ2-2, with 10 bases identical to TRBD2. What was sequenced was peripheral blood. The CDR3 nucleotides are TGTGCCAGCATGCTAGCGGGAGTCCACGGGGAGCTGTTTTTT. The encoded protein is CASMLAGVHGELFF.